A single T cell receptor (beta chain) is shown here with its context. Its binding antigen is unknown. No much larger clone is present one base from it, and per-base qualities are unavailable. The CDR3 covers 13 residues, taking in both the cysteine and the phenylalanine. Only CDR3 DNA remains: 39 bases, in frame from the first base. Trimming costs V 0 bases and J 11 bases, and their ends lie 13 bases apart. CDR1 and CDR2 were assigned from the germline V gene (reference sequence) as GTSNPN and SVGIG. The library was obtained by the immunoSEQ multiplex PCR assay. For the multiplex PCR, a mixture combining 60 forward primers for TCR Vbeta segments and 13 reverse primers for TCR Jbeta segments was used. The CDR3 region of rearranged TCR beta genes was amplified from genomic DNA with a multiplex PCR assay. On the Illumina HiSeq System, the amplified TCR beta libraries were sequenced as 87-base-pair reads. As for how the authors treated the data: A later analysis tallied 80 million to 95 million unique TCR beta chains across the 700 or so repertoires, and approximately 12 million of those chains were shared by two or more donors. To remove PCR and sequencing errors, raw reads were error-corrected and collapsed into unique sequences using a nearest-neighbor algorithm that merged closely related sequences. To assign V, D and J gene segments, CDR3 sequences were aligned to IMGT reference sequences. For a sequence to be retained, a match of at least six nucleotides was required to both a V gene segment and a J gene segment. A rearrangement was called productive if the CDR3 had no stop codons and remained in frame with V and J, and every other rearrangement was called non-productive. CDR3 was defined according to IMGT convention as the region running from the second conserved V-encoded cysteine to the conserved J-encoded phenylalanine. The earlier analysis of approximately 500 of the donors excluded sequences that lacked an unambiguous match to a single V gene segment. An earlier analysis of a few hundred of the donors classified V segments as functional when productive rearrangements were above 56.7% and as segregating when the standard deviation between donors was above 5%. To diagnose cytomegalovirus status from the catalog of TCR beta chain sequences, a statistical classification framework was built. A later analysis assigned V and J genes by comparing TCR nucleotide sequences with IMGT/GENE-DB human TR gene sequences. A later analysis assigned CDR3 sequences and most-parsimonious VDJ recombination scenarios with the TCRdist pipeline. In a later analysis, each TCR beta chain was defined by its CDR3 amino acid sequence together with its V-gene family, and reads lacking a unique V-gene family were excluded. A later analysis removed 500 to 650 highly shared, low-generation-probability nucleotide sequences to deal with suspected cross-contamination and a sequencing artifact. In a later analysis, a clonal expansion index for each public chain was calculated from normalized within-repertoire ranks of inferred template counts. In a later analysis, generation probabilities were computed using a VDJ recombination model fitted to out-of-frame rearrangements, and the results were checked against IGoR. A later analysis scored TCR-TCR, TCR-HLA and TCR-CMV co-occurrence with hypergeometric tests, applying a repertoire-size bias correction to TCR pairs. To estimate false discovery rates, a later analysis permuted the HLA or CMV assignments 20 times. In a later analysis, co-occurring TCRs were grouped with DBSCAN, and TCRdist sequence similarity was added when clustering was performed within HLA-allele-positive subsets. Repertoires with fewer than 30,000 or more than 120,000 public chains were left out of co-occurrence clustering, as were roughly five repertoires with anomalous nucleotide sharing. Not all clones reach the TCRdb copy of this immuneACCESS table, which keeps in-frame sequences only. Checked studies attribute under half of the gap to unresolved V genes and leave the rest unexplained. The V and J calls and clone size were taken over from that table, and D and trimming were inferred from the DNA. For this sample the table gives approximately 110,000 clones, of which roughly 71% were detected only once. About a tenth of the sample is taken by the ten largest.

The cohort was made up of 500 to 800 healthy bone marrow donors. All cohort members were sampled while nominally healthy, although unrecorded immune exposures were likely present. The donor was CMV seropositive and was included in the group of 250 to 300 seropositive cohort members. A peripheral blood sample was provided by each donor, and peripheral blood mononuclear cells were used for TCR beta sequencing. The Qiagen DNeasy Blood Extraction Kit was used to extract genomic DNA from the blood cell samples. The data were obtained in a study of cytomegalovirus exposure and HLA in healthy donors (dated 2017 in TCRdb). The study in broad terms: In an earlier analysis of roughly 590 of the donors, 276 Gb of sequence data and 90 million to 120 million unique TCR beta sequences from 150 million to 200 million T cells were reported. The study aimed to test whether cataloging public T cell receptors could reveal signatures of past pathogen exposure. Typing coverage differed by locus: A, B, C, DRB1 and DQB1 were typed in roughly 620-630 donors, DQA1 in about 510, DPA1 in 606, and DPB1 in approximately 450. An earlier analysis of a few hundred of the donors applied high-throughput TCR beta sequencing to assess whether each TCR beta V gene segment acted as functional or pseudogenic. Alongside the repertoire data, information on donor age, sex, ethnicity and CMV serostatus was compiled. Both class I and class II loci were covered by HLA typing, at four-digit resolution. Rather than using new phenotypic data, the later analysis identified candidate immune exposures from TCR beta sequences and from how often those sequences occurred across donors. Besides the first cohort of about 730 subjects, a separate validation cohort made up of some 110 different subjects was used. Every discovery cohort repertoire had been produced on one sequencing platform. A later analysis re-examined previously published TCR beta repertoires from more than 650 donors and added high-resolution HLA genotyping to investigate patterns of TCR occurrence. The study used immunosequencing to profile the T cell repertoires of about 670 subjects and linked those repertoires to cytomegalovirus serostatus. On average, roughly 240,000 unique TCR beta nucleotide sequences were sequenced per donor among some 420 genotyped donors of the cohort, with 15% to 20% of those sequences being non-productive. Roughly 300 gigabases of sequencing data and around 85 million unique TCR sequences made up an early release that covered under 750 HLA-typed donors. The genetic ancestry cluster associated with self-reported Caucasian donors included about 84% of the 398 genotyped donors. A few DR-DQ haplotypes were handled as single units for association and clustering because linkage in the cohort was strong. A later genetic analysis took genome-wide SNP genotypes for 398 of the 666 donors and used that subset as a discovery cohort. The study combined high-throughput TCR immunosequencing, statistical association of individual TCRs with disease status, and machine learning to predict cytomegalovirus infection status.

Summary of the overall study and its limitations: Strong co-occurrence of HLA alleles, especially DR and DQ, made assigning TCR associations to individual alleles difficult. The cohort was sequenced for TCR beta chains only, and without alpha or paired-chain data the features that could be detected were limited. Because HLA typing was missing for some donors at each locus, association tests included only the typed subset. Correlated functional status among segregating V segments might be attributable to linkage disequilibrium, but an unknown experimental factor could not be ruled out. Broadly in line with IMGT annotations, most TCR beta V segments showed up in productive rearrangements about 87% or about 30% of the time in an earlier analysis of under 700 of the donors. In a later genetic analysis, a missense DCLRE1C variant was associated with V-gene and J-gene trimming of TCR beta chains, and the association was replicated in an independent cohort. For the cohort, immune exposure information was limited to CMV serostatus. Some IMGT-functional V segments, including TRBV6-2 and TRBV6-3, could not be distinguished by the 87-base-pair reads and were therefore excluded. Presence/absence analyses assumed roughly uniform sequencing depth across donors, an assumption that may not hold. The classifier was reported to diagnose cytomegalovirus status with high specificity and sensitivity in both the original and validation cohorts. Most TCR sequences were seen in very few donors, while some public TCRs were found in many individuals. According to the authors, the approach could potentially be generalized to other disease states and immunological phenotypes. A further reported finding was that TCR beta sequences accurately predicted the HLA-A and HLA-B alleles for most subjects in the first cohort. A later analysis found that most CMV-associated TCR beta chains appeared HLA-restricted, with HLA associations seemingly driven largely by CMV exposure. According to a later genetic analysis, donors in an Asian-associated ancestry cluster had fewer N-insertions in productive TCRs than the roughly 670-donor mean. The sequencing pipeline was judged likely to have produced a cluster of highly shared sequence variants as a technical artifact. In vitro tests confirmed that a few of the cytomegalovirus-associated TCR beta chains recognize cytomegalovirus antigens. According to a later analysis, parvovirus B19, influenza, CMV and Epstein-Barr virus appeared linked to several top co-occurrence clusters. A total of fewer than 200 TCR beta chains were listed by the study as associated with cytomegalovirus. In a later analysis, around 17,000 TCR beta sequences were associated with specific HLA alleles at a false discovery rate of 0.05. A later analysis found that HLA-associated TCR beta chains were more clonally expanded and had lower generation probabilities than equally common non-associated chains. Because counts were too low, some 17 rarely observed V segments, including chromosome 9 orphons, were left out of the earlier analysis of several hundred of the donors. According to a later analysis, TCR association rates differed among HLA loci, with DRB1 alleles showing the most associated TCRs and HLA-C alleles showing the fewest.

The receptor comes from a man between 35 and 55 years old in good health and CMV-seropositive. The rearrangement joined TRBV30 to TRBJ1-4; TRBD1 is perhaps the D gene, given 6 matching bases. Source material: PBMCs. CDR3 sequence: CAWSVERGAKLFF. The DNA reads as follows: TGTGCCTGGAGTGTAGAACGGGGGGCTAAACTGTTTTTT.